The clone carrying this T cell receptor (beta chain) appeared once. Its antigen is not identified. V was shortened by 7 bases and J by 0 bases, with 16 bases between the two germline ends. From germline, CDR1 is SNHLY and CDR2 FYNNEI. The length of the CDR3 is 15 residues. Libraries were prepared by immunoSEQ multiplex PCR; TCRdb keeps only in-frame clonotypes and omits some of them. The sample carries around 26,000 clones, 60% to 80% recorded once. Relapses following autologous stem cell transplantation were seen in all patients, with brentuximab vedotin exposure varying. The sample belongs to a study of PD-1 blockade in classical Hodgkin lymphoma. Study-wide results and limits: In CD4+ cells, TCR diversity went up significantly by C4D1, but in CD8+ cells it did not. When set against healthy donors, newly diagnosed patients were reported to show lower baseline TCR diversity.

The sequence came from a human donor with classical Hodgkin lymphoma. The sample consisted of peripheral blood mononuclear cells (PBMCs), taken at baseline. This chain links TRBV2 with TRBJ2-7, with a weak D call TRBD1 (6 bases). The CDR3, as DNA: TGTGCCAGCAAAGAGACAGGCCATATCTCCTACGAGCAGTACTTC. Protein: CASKETGHISYEQYF.